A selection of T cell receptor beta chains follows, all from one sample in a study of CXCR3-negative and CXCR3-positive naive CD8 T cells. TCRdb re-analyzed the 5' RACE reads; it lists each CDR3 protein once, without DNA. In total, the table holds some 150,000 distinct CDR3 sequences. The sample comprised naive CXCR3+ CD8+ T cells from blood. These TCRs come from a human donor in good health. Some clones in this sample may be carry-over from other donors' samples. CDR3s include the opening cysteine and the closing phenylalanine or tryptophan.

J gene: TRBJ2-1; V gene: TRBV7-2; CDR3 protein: CASSLTSGAYNEQFF
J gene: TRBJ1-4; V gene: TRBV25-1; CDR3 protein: CASSLSGSTNEKLFF
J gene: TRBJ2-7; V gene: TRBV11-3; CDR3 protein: CASSPRDQTYEQYF
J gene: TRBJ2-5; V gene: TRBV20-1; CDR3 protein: CSARDETSGGTRTIQETQYF
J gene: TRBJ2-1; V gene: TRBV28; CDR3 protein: CASSGVSGSSYNEQFF
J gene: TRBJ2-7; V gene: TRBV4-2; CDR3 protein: CASSQEAVAGGRSYEQYF
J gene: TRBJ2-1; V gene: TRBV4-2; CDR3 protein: CASSQAPSVQFF
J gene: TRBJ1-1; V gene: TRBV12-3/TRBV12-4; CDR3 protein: CASSFGPMNTEAFF
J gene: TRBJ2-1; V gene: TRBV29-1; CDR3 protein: CSVEKAGTYNEQFF
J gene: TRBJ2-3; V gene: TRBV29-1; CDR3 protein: CSVPGTGSTDTQYF
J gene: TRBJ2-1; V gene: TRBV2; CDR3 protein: CASSEWLDGGNEQFF
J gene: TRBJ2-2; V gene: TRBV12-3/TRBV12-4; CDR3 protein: CASSSIDGELFF
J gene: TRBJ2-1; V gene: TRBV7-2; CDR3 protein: CASKKTSGGFHEQFF
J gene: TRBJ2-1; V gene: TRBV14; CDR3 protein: CASSQVLAGGTYNEQFF
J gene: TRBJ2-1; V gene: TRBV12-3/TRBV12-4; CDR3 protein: CASSFGDPSYNEQFF
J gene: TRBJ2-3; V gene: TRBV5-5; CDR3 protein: CASSLSGALGTDTQYF
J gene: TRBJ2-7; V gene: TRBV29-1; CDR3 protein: CSVVGRGGSYEQYF
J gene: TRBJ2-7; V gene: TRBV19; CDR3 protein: CASSLRDSATYEQYF
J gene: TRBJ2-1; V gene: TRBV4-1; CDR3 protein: CASSRYNEQFF
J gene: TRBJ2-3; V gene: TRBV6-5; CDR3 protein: CASRPRTSGRDTQYF
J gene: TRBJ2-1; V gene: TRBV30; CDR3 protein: CAWRGRGNNEQFF
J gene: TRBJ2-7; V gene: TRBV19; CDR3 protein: CASSEREGPEQYF
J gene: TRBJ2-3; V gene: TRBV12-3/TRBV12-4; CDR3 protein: CASSLVVASTDTQYF
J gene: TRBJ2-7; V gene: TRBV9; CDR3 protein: CASSISPPGGRTYEQYF